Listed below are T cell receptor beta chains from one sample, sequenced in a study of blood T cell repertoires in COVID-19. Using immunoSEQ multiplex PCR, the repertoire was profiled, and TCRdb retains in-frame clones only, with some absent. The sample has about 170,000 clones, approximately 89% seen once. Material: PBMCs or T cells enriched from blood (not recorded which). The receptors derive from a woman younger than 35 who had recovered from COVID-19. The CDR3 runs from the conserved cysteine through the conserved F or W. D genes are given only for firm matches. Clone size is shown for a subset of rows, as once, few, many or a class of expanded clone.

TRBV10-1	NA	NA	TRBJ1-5	TGCGCCAGCAGTGATCAGCCTGGGGCCCTTTATAGCAATCAGCCCCAGCATTTT	CASSDQPGALYSNQPQHF
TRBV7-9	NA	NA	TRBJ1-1	TGTGCCAGCAGCCTAAACGTTCAGGGGCCGAACACTGAAGCTTTCTTT	CASSLNVQGPNTEAFF
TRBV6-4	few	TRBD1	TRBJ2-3	TGTGCCAGCAGTGGGACAGGGGACACAGATACGCAGTATTTT	CASSGTGDTDTQYF
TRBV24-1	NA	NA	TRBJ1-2	TGTGCCACCAGTGATTTATCCGGAAGGGAAGTACAGGGACTAAACTATGGCTACACCTTC	CATSDLSGREVQGLNYGYTF
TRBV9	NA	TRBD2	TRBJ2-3	TGTGCCAGCAGCGCCCGCGCGGGGGACACAGATACGCAGTATTTT	CASSARAGDTDTQYF
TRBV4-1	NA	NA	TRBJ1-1	TGCGCCAGCAGCCAAGCTCACAGGGAGAACACTGAAGCTTTCTTT	CASSQAHRENTEAFF
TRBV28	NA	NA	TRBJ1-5	TGTGCCAGCACCGCCGGAGGACAGCCCCAGCATTTT	CASTAGGQPQHF
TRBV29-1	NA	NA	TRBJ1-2	TGCAGCGTTGATCGGGCAGGAGGGAACTATGGCTACACCTTC	CSVDRAGGNYGYTF
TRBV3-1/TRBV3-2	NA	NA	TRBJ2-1	TGTGCCAGCAGCCTCAACAATGAGCAGTTCTTC	CASSLNNEQFF
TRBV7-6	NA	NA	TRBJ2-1	TGTGCCAGCAGCTTACAGGGCACTGAGCAGTTCTTC	CASSLQGTEQFF
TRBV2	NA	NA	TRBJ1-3	TGTGCCAGCAGCGACCAGGGGAGGGAGCTAAACACCATATATTTT	CASSDQGRELNTIYF
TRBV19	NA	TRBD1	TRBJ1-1	TGTGCCAGTAGTATATTGGAGGGGGCGGCTGAAGCTTTCTTT	CASSILEGAAEAFF
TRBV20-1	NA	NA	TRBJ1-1	TGCAGTGCTAGTCAGGGGAACACTGAAGCTTTCTTT	CSASQGNTEAFF
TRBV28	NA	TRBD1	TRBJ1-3	TGTGCCAGCAGTCCCCCCAGGGGGGGACAGGGGGCAGGAAACACCATATATTTT	CASSPPRGGQGAGNTIYF
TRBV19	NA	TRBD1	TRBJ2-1	TGTGCCAGTAGTATAGGACAGGGGGGTGTCTATGAGCAGTTCTTC	CASSIGQGGVYEQFF
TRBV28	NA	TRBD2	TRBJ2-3	TGTGCCAGCAGTTTAAGGTCTAGCGGGGACGCTAGCACAGATACGCAGTATTTT	CASSLRSSGDASTDTQYF
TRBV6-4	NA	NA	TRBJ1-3	TGTGCCAGCAGTGACTCGGGAGGAAGTCGGAACACCATATATTTT	CASSDSGGSRNTIYF
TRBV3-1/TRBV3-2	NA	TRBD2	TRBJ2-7	TGTGCCAGCAGCCATGCACTAGCGGGAGTTTCATCAACCTACGAGCAGTACTTC	CASSHALAGVSSTYEQYF
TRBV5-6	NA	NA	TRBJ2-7	TGTGCCAGCAGCCTCGGGGGACCCTACGAGCAGTACTTC	CASSLGGPYEQYF
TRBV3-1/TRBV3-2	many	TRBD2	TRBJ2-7	TGTGCCAGCAGCATGCCTGGGGCGGGAGATGTCGAGCAGTACTTC	CASSMPGAGDVEQYF
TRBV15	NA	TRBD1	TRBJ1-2	TGTGCCACCAGCATCTACAGGGGATCCACCTACTTC	CATSIYRGSTYF
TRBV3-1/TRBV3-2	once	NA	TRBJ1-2	TGTGCCAGCAGCCATCAACAGGGCGGATATGGCTACACCTTC	CASSHQQGGYGYTF
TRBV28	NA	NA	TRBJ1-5	TGTGCCAGCAGGCGGATTTCCAATCAGCCCCAGCATTTT	CASRRISNQPQHF
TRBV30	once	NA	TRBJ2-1	TGTGCCTGGAGTGTACAAATTGGCAGTCGAGAGCAGTTCTTC	CAWSVQIGSREQFF
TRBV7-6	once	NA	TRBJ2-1	TGTGCCAGCAGCTTAACGGCAGTACTAGCCCATGAGCAGTTCTTC	CASSLTAVLAHEQFF
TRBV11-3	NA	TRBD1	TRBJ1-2	TGTGCCAGCAGCTTAGATGGGACAGGTGAAAGCTACACCTTC	CASSLDGTGESYTF
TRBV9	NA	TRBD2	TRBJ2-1	TGTGCCAGCAGCGTAGCTGAGCGGGGCAATGAGCAGTTCTTC	CASSVAERGNEQFF
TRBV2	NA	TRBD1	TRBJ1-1	TGTGCCAGCAGGCATCCGGGACGCGGGACAGGGGAAGGTTGGAACACTGAAGCTTTCTTT	CASRHPGRGTGEGWNTEAFF
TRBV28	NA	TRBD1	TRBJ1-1	TGTGCCAGCAGTTTAGACAGGGTGGACACTGAAGCTTTCTTT	CASSLDRVDTEAFF
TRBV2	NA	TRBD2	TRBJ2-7	TGTGCCAGCAGTGGGACTAGCGGATCCTACGAGCAGTACTTC	CASSGTSGSYEQYF
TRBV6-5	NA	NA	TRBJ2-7	TGTGCCAGCAGTCACAAGAGACAGGCCTACGAGCAGTACTTC	CASSHKRQAYEQYF
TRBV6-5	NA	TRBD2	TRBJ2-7	TGTGCCAGCAGCCCGACTAGCTTCTACGAGCAGTACTTC	CASSPTSFYEQYF
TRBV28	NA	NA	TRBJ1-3	TGTGCCAGCAGTGAGGACACCTCTGGAAACACCATATATTTT	CASSEDTSGNTIYF
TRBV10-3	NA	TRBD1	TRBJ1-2	TGTGCCATCAGTTCACCCCCGACAGGGACTCCCTCGGGAGGCTACACCTTC	CAISSPPTGTPSGGYTF
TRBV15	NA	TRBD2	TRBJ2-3	TGTGCCACCAGCAAGGATCACCCACGGAGGCGGGGGGCAGATACGCAGTATTTT	CATSKDHPRRRGADTQYF
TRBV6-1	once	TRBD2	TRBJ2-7	TGTGCCAGCAGTGAAGCTGGTGGCGGGGGGTACGAGCAGTACTTC	CASSEAGGGGYEQYF
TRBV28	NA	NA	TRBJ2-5	TGTGCCAGCAGTTTCAGTAGCGGCCTGGGGGAGACCCAGTACTTC	CASSFSSGLGETQYF
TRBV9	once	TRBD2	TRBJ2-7	TGTGCCAGCAGCCGGACTAGCGGGAGAAACGAGCAGTACTTC	CASSRTSGRNEQYF
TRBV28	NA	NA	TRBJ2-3	TGTGCCAGCAATCCTCCGGGACACGAATTCACAGATACGCAGTATTTT	CASNPPGHEFTDTQYF
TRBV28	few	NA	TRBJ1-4	TGTGCCAGCAGTTTGCACCGGACAGATTCTAATGAAAAACTGTTTTTT	CASSLHRTDSNEKLFF
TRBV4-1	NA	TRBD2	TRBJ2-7	TGCGCCAGCAGCCGTCCGGGAGGTTCCTACGAGCAGTACTTC	CASSRPGGSYEQYF
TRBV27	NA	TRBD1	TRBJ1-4	TGTGCCAGCAGTCTACGACAGGGGGCCGAAAAACTGTTTTTT	CASSLRQGAEKLFF
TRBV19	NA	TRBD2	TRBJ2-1	TGTGCCAGTAGTGCTAGTCGGCGGGAGAGATACAATGAGCAGTTCTTC	CASSASRRERYNEQFF
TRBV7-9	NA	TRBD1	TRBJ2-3	TGTGCCAGCAGCCCGCGGACAGGCCTCAGCACAGATACGCAGTATTTT	CASSPRTGLSTDTQYF
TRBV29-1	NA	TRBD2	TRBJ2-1	TGCAGCGTTGGACTAGCGGGAGTCAATGAGCAGTTCTTC	CSVGLAGVNEQFF
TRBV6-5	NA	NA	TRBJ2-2	TGTGCCAGCACCCAAGCGGTAACGAACACCGGGGAGCTGTTTTTT	CASTQAVTNTGELFF